In its sample, the clone carrying this T cell receptor beta chain was seen a few times. The antigen remains unidentified. Primers: 60 Vbeta forward and 13 Jbeta reverse. Sequenced by immunoSEQ multiplex PCR; TCRdb stores in-frame clones only, minus some. The repertoire has about 120,000 clones, under 20% of them found once; the top ten carry 2.5% to 3%. These data originate in a study of cytomegalovirus exposure and HLA in healthy donors. Study results and caveats: Further analysis was carried out later, and it showed several of the most significant clusters appearing linked to common viral pathogens. Among immune exposure information, only CMV serostatus was available. As a later analysis revealed, most CMV-associated TCR beta chains appeared HLA-restricted. Confirmation was obtained in vitro that three CMV-associated chains are specific for CMV antigens.

CDR3 length equals 14 residues. V was cut by 7 bases and J by 2 bases, with 14 bases left in between. Germline values: CDR1 SEHNR, CDR2 FQNEAQ (reference sequence). The chain is built from TRBV7-9 and TRBJ2-5; D not resolved. Material for sequencing was PBMCs. This clonotype was obtained from a female donor in good health and CMV-seropositive. The DNA for the CDR3 is TGTGCCAGCACCCCCTTTGACTTACAAGAGACCCAGTACTTC. The encoded protein is CASTPFDLQETQYF.